The present T cell receptor beta chain was sequenced within a study of identifying expanded T cells in peripheral blood. Findings and caveats of the study: Differentially abundant clones: approximately 1.3 between replicates, about 16 at around 14 days, 19 to 20 at four. Roughly two-week clone count variance significantly increased as total template count grew.

Concerning this clone: As yet, its antigen is unknown.

Assay used: immunoSEQ multiplex PCR; TCRdb lists only in-frame clones, some missing. In the table there are some 95,000 clones, approximately 84% of which are singletons. No infections or other immune events were documented during collection. The specimen was blood. This receptor was identified in a person aged 18 to 75 in good health.

CDR3 amino acids: CASSGTEWFRPQHF. In DNA form, the CDR3 reads TGTGCCAGTAGTGGCACAGAGTGGTTTCGGCCCCAGCATTTT. The rearrangement links TRBV19 to TRBJ1-5; D remains unclear. V was shortened by 5 bases and J by 9 bases, with 17 bases between the two germline ends. Germline V gene sequence: CDR1 LNHDA, CDR2 SQIVND (reference sequence). The CDR3 length is 14 residues.